Shown below are 25 T cell receptor beta chains from a single sample sequenced in a study of shared clonotypes between healthy human individuals. Assay used: immunoSEQ multiplex PCR; TCRdb lists only in-frame clones, some missing. The sample yields under 2.5 million clones, 80% to 95% seen once. Material for sequencing was naive CD4+ T cells from PBMCs. The subset here: CD45RA+ positively selected. The receptors here all came from a man between 18 and 29 years old in good health. Some clones in this sample may be carry-over from other donors' samples.

This clone has a single count. This same CDR3 is encoded by further DNA sequences in the sample. The genes are TRBV7-9 and TRBJ1-1, with D possibly TRBD1 on 6 matching bases. CDR3 length: 14 residues. CDR1 is SEHNR and CDR2 is FQNEAQ in the germline V gene (reference sequence). With 5 bases removed from V and 0 bases from J, the gap between germline ends came to 10 bases. CDR3 sequence: CASSLQGMNTEAFF. The CDR3, as DNA: TGTGCCAGCAGCCTACAGGGAATGAACACTGAAGCTTTCTTT.

This clone is a singleton in its sample. The J gene is TRBJ2-1, the V gene TRBV27, with TRBD2 identical over 12 bases. The CDR3 is made up of 14 amino acids. Per the germline V gene, CDR1 is MNHEY and CDR2 is SMNVEV (reference sequence). The V and J ends lost 8 bases and 6 bases, in that order; junction bases with no gene match: 5. The CDR3 loop reads CASGRLAGVNEQFF. CDR3 in DNA: TGTGCCAGCGGCCGACTAGCGGGAGTCAATGAGCAGTTCTTC.

Worth noting for this clone: Within the sample, other DNA sequences also encode this same CDR3. This chain connects TRBV4-2 to TRBJ2-7; 12 bases are a match to TRBD2. This CDR3 is built from 15 residues. The trim removed 0 bases at V and 6 bases at J, leaving 3 bases unmatched. Germline lookup yields CDR1 LGHNA and CDR2 YNFKEQ. In DNA, the CDR3 is TGTGCCAGCAGCCAAGATCTAGCGGGAGGGCTCGAGCAGTACTTC. Its protein product is CASSQDLAGGLEQYF.

This rearrangement joins TRBV14 to TRBJ1-4; D gene unclear. There are 17 residues in the CDR3. The V gene's germline CDR1 is SGHDN and CDR2 FVKESK. V lost 1 base and J 0 bases, leaving 12 bases between the germline ends. The CDR3 region is CASSQVGSGSTNEKLFF. DNA of the CDR3: TGTGCCAGCAGCCAAGTAGGGTCAGGCTCAACTAATGAAAAACTGTTTTTT.

The chain employs TRBV6-1 and TRBJ2-1; possibly TRBD1 for D (5 bases). The CDR3 extends over 14 amino acids. Trimming took off 7 bases at V and 6 bases at J, with 16 bases between the two ends. CDR1 and CDR2 (germline): MNHNS, SASEGT. CDR3 sequence: CASIPRVGINEQFF. CDR3 in DNA: TGTGCCAGCATCCCCAGGGTAGGGATCAATGAGCAGTTCTTC.

The rearrangement joins TRBV5-1 to TRBJ2-3, with 7 bases matching TRBD2. The CDR3 contains 13 residues. V gave up 0 bases and J gave up 7 bases; unmatched junction bases: 2. In germline, CDR1 is SGHRS, CDR2 YFSETQ. This CDR3 is CASSLGLAYTQYF. Written as DNA, the CDR3 is TGCGCCAGCAGCTTGGGACTAGCTTATACGCAGTATTTT.

This chain connects TRBV28 to TRBJ2-5, with D perhaps matching TRBD2 (7 bases). Germline lookup yields CDR1 MDHEN and CDR2 SYDVKM. This CDR3 has 16 residues. With 3 bases removed from V and 0 bases from J, the gap between germline ends came to 14 bases. DNA for the CDR3: TGTGCCAGCAGTTTCTCCGCGGGGGCATACCAAGAGACCCAGTACTTC. Its protein is CASSFSAGAYQETQYF.

The chain carries TRBV10-3 and TRBJ2-1; D is perhaps TRBD1 or TRBD2 (6 bases each). V was pared by 2 bases and J by 0 bases, with 11 bases between. The germline gives CDR1 ENHRY, CDR2 SYGVKD. The CDR3 has 16 amino acids. The CDR3 loop reads CAISERGGSSYNEQFF. The CDR3 DNA reads as TGTGCCATCAGTGAGCGAGGGGGGAGCTCCTACAATGAGCAGTTCTTC.

The chain joins TRBV18 to TRBJ2-7; D not certain. This CDR3 comprises 14 residues. Trimming shortened V by 1 base and J by 2 bases, and 9 bases separated the two germline ends. Germline lookup yields CDR1 KGHSH and CDR2 LQKENI. In nucleotides, the CDR3 is TGTGCCAGCTCACCACACTTTGATGCCTACGAGCAGTACTTC. Translated: CASSPHFDAYEQYF.

This sequence joins TRBV5-5 and TRBJ2-3; TRBD2 aligns across 7 bases. Germline loops: CDR1 SGHKS, CDR2 YYEKEE (reference sequence). The J segment lost 0 bases and the V segment lost 4 bases, leaving 5 bases of the junction unmatched. The CDR3 has 15 amino acids. CDR3 DNA: TGTGCCAGCAGCCCGATTAGCGGGAGCACAGATACGCAGTATTTT. This codes for CASSPISGSTDTQYF.

The chain couples TRBV6-5 to TRBJ1-3; TRBD1 might be the D (6 bases). With 5 bases removed from V and 1 base from J, the gap between germline ends came to 9 bases. Germline loops: CDR1 MNHEY, CDR2 SVGAGI. This CDR3 has 14 amino acids. The CDR3 DNA is TGTGCCAGCAGTAAGAGGGGGTCTGGAAACACCATATATTTT. The encoded protein is CASSKRGSGNTIYF.

The V and J genes are TRBV6-1 and TRBJ1-4, with 9 bases matching TRBD1. The V gene end was trimmed by 6 bases and the J gene end by 8 bases; junction bases not matched to a gene: 7. CDR3 size: 14 residues. Per germline, CDR1 MNHNS and CDR2 SASEGT. CDR3 in DNA: TGTGCCAGCAGAGAGGACAGGGGAACGGAAAAACTGTTTTTT. Translation gives CASREDRGTEKLFF.

A single count supports this clone. This chain connects TRBV15 to TRBJ1-5, with D possibly TRBD1 on 5 matching bases. The CDR3 is 15 amino acids. Germline assignment: CDR1 LNHNV and CDR2 YYDKDF (reference sequence). V was shortened by 0 bases and J by 7 bases, with 13 bases between the two germline ends. The CDR3: CATSRDPRGGQPQHF. The DNA for the CDR3 is TGTGCCACCAGCAGAGATCCAAGGGGAGGCCAGCCCCAGCATTTT.

The chain links TRBV9 to TRBJ2-5, with TRBD2 matching over 10 bases. After removal of 2 bases from V and 5 bases from J, the junction contained 12 bases not matched to a gene. CDR1 and CDR2 (germline): SGDLS, YYNGEE. This CDR3 region has 17 residues. As DNA, the CDR3 is TGTGCCAGCAGCGTGGGTAGCGGGAGGCGGGGATGGGAGACCCAGTACTTC. Translating gives CASSVGSGRRGWETQYF.

The V and J genes are TRBV7-2 and TRBJ1-5; 12 bases agree with TRBD1. The CDR3 length is 16 residues. CDR1 SGHTA and CDR2 FQGNSA come from the germline V gene. J lost 6 bases, V lost 5 bases, and 8 bases had no gene match. CDR3 nucleotide sequence: TGTGCCAGCAGCCCAGGGACAGGGGGCTTTGTTCAGCCCCAGCATTTT. This encodes CASSPGTGGFVQPQHF.

The rearrangement joins TRBV7-3 to TRBJ2-3, with 9 nucleotides matching TRBD1. The germline V gene has CDR1 SGHTA and CDR2 FQGTGA. The J segment lost 4 bases and the V segment lost 7 bases, leaving 6 bases of the junction unmatched. The CDR3 consists of 14 residues. The CDR3 bases are TGTGCCAGCACCCCGGGACAGGGCTCAGATACGCAGTATTTT. It specifies CASTPGQGSDTQYF.

The chain joins TRBV7-3 to TRBJ2-6, with D perhaps TRBD1 (5 bases). Deletions cut 1 base from V and 0 bases from J, with 13 bases between. The V gene's germline CDR1 is SGHTA and CDR2 FQGTGA. This CDR3 region has 18 residues. The DNA for the CDR3 is TGTGCCAGCAGCTTAATGGGGCCGGGTAGCTCTGGGGCCAACGTCCTGACTTTC. Protein sequence: CASSLMGPGSSGANVLTF.

For this clone: An end of the junction differs from the germline gene, which may be a read error. Additional DNA sequences in this sample encode the identical CDR3. The chain carries TRBV29-1 and TRBJ1-2, with D hard to call. The CDR3 runs 12 residues. Germline-derived CDR1 and CDR2 are SQVTM and ANQGSEA. DNA for the CDR3: TGTAGCGTTGAAGAGGGCGAGTATGGCTACACCTTC. Translated, it gives CSVEEGEYGYTF.

The chain links TRBV10-3 to TRBJ2-1, with TRBD2 matching over 12 bases. V shed 4 bases and J 2 bases; nucleotides not matched to a gene: 6. The CDR3 has 17 amino acids. Germline loops: CDR1 ENHRY, CDR2 SYGVKD. This CDR3 reads CAISVRGLAGPYNEQFF. DNA for the CDR3: TGTGCCATCAGTGTGAGGGGACTAGCGGGCCCCTACAATGAGCAGTTCTTC.

The rearrangement links TRBV27 to TRBJ1-5; the D is unclear. V dropped 3 bases and J dropped 7 bases, with 10 bases sitting between them. This CDR3 spans 13 amino acids. Germline lookup yields CDR1 MNHEY and CDR2 SMNVEV (reference sequence). CDR3 in amino acids: CASSFGQWQPQHF. The DNA for the CDR3 is TGTGCCAGCAGTTTCGGTCAATGGCAGCCCCAGCATTTT.

In regard to this clone: The identical CDR3 is also encoded by other nucleotide sequences in the sample. This chain links TRBV28 with TRBJ1-1; the D gene is possibly TRBD1 (5 bases). This CDR3 contains 14 residues. V was pared by 6 bases and J by 5 bases, with 16 bases between. CDR1 and CDR2 (germline): MDHEN, SYDVKM. This chain's CDR3 is CASSLLGGGTEAFF. The CDR3 DNA is TGTGCCAGCAGCCTGCTCGGGGGAGGTACTGAAGCTTTCTTT.

This chain joins TRBV14 and TRBJ2-1, with a weak D call TRBD2 (7 bases). This CDR3 is 16 amino acids long. Germline V gene lookup returns CDR1 SGHDN and CDR2 FVKESK. Between the trimmed V and J ends, which lost 5 bases and 2 bases, there was a span of 16 bases. CDR3 amino acids: CASSGLGGQPYNEQFF. The CDR3 nucleotides are TGTGCCAGCAGCGGACTCGGGGGGCAGCCCTACAATGAGCAGTTCTTC. Together with reference TRBV14 and TRBJ2-1, the CDR3 gives the full variable domain: EAGVTQFPSHSVIEKGQTVTLRCDPISGHDNLYWYRRVMGKEIKFLLHFVKESKQDESGMPNNRFLAERTGGTYSTLKVQPAELEDSGVYFCASSGLGGQPYNEQFFGPGTRLTVL.

This rearrangement joins TRBV27 to TRBJ1-5; 10 positions match TRBD1. The V and J ends lost 2 bases and 6 bases, in that order; junction bases with no gene match: 1. Germline V gene lookup returns CDR1 MNHEY and CDR2 SMNVEV (reference sequence). CDR3 length: 14 residues. The CDR3 reads CASSLRTGGQPQHF. The CDR3 DNA reads as TGTGCCAGCAGTTTAAGGACAGGGGGTCAGCCCCAGCATTTT.

This clone was seen only once. The chain combines TRBV6-6 with TRBJ2-1, with D perhaps matching TRBD1 or TRBD2 (6 bases each). CDR1 is MNHNY and CDR2 is SVGAGI in the germline V gene (reference sequence). CDR3 length: 12 amino acids. V was shortened by 6 bases and J by 8 bases, with 11 bases between the two germline ends. Here the CDR3 DNA reads TGTGCCAGCAGCCCAAGGGGGGATGAGCAGTTCTTC. The encoded protein is CASSPRGDEQFF.

This clone was seen just once. V gene TRBV5-6 combines with J gene TRBJ1-4; 9 bases agree with TRBD1. Germline V gene lookup returns CDR1 SGHDT and CDR2 YYEEEE. The CDR3 covers 15 residues. V gave up 1 base and J gave up 4 bases; unmatched junction bases: 2. The DNA for the CDR3 is TGTGCCAGCAGCTTGAGGGACAGGGATAATGAAAAACTGTTTTTT. It codes for CASSLRDRDNEKLFF.